The present T cell receptor (beta chain) was sequenced within a study of cytomegalovirus exposure and HLA in healthy donors. Findings of the study overall: In an earlier analysis, in around 590 donors, most V segments appeared productive either ~90% or ~30% of the time. It was reported in a later analysis that an Asian-associated ancestry cluster showed fewer N-insertions than the roughly 670-donor mean. Immune exposure information available was restricted to CMV serostatus.

The PCR employed 60 Vbeta primers together with 13 Jbeta primers. Method: immunoSEQ multiplex PCR; TCRdb's copy keeps in-frame clones and lacks some. The sample records 90,000 to 120,000 clones, about 80% being singletons. Of note for this clone: Antigen unknown.

V gave up 4 bases and J gave up 7 bases, with 10 bases separating them. This CDR3 spans 12 amino acids. From germline, CDR1 is MNHNS and CDR2 SASEGT. The source is a young man in good health and CMV-seronegative. The chain joins TRBV6-1 to TRBJ1-1; maybe TRBD1 (5 bases). The source material was PBMCs. The CDR3, as DNA: TGTGCCAGCAGTGTTGGGGCAGTTGAAGCTTTCTTT. This gives the protein CASSVGAVEAFF.